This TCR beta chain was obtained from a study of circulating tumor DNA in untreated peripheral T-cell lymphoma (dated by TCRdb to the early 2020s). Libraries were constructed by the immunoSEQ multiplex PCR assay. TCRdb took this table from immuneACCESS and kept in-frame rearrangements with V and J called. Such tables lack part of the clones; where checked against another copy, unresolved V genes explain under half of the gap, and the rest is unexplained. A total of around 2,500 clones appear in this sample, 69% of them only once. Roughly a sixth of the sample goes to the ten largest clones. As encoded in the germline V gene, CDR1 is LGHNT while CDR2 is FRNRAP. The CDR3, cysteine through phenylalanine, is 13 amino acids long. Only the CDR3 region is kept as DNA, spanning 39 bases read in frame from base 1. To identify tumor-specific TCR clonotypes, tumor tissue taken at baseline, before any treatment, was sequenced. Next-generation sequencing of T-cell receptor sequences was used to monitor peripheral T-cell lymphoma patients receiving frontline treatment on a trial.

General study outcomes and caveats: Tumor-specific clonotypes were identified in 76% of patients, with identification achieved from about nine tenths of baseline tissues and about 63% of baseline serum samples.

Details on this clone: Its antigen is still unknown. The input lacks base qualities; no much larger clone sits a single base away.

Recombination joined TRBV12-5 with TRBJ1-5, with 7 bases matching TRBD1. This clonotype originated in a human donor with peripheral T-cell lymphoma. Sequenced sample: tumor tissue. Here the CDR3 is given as CASQDRTNQPQHF. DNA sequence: TGTGCCAGCCAGGACAGGACGAATCAGCCCCAGCATTTT. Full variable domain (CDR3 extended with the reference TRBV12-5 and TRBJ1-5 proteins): DARVTQTPRHKVTEMGQEVTMRCQPILGHNTVFWYRQTMMQGLELLAYFRNRAPLDDSGMPKDRFSAEMPDATLATLKIQPSEPRDSAVYFCASQDRTNQPQHFGDGTRLSIL.